A single sample is the source of the 5 T cell receptor beta chains below, sequenced in a study of blood T cell repertoires in COVID-19. Sequencing used immunoSEQ multiplex PCR; TCRdb keeps in-frame clones, though not all of them. The sample carries about 440,000 clones, roughly 91% recorded once. Sequencing was carried out using peripheral blood. Receptor source: a woman aged 25 to 39 with acute or convalescent COVID-19.

This rearrangement joins TRBV28 to TRBJ1-4; the match to TRBD1 covers 7 bases. This CDR3 has 14 amino acids. Germline trimming cut 6 bases from V and 8 bases from J; bases unmatched to any gene: 9. CDR1 and CDR2 (germline): MDHEN, SYDVKM. The CDR3 sequence: CASRPDRVGEKLFF. The CDR3 DNA sequence: TGTGCCAGCAGACCCGACAGGGTAGGGGAAAAACTGTTTTTT.

The rearrangement links TRBV28 to TRBJ1-6; D ambiguous. The CDR3 extends over 15 amino acids. Trimming stripped 2 bases from V and 5 bases from J, with 10 bases between. Germline lookup yields CDR1 MDHEN and CDR2 SYDVKM. CDR3 sequence reads: CASSLIREHNSPLHF. Written as DNA, the CDR3 is TGTGCCAGCAGTTTAATCCGCGAACATAATTCACCCCTCCACTTT.

V is TRBV2 and J is TRBJ1-1; possible D gene TRBD1, 6 bases. CDR3 length: 17 amino acids. Germline lookup yields CDR1 SNHLY and CDR2 FYNNEI. Trimming left V 6 bases short and J 3 bases short, with 23 bases between. CDR3 DNA: TGTGCCAGCAGGGGGTCGCGGGGGGCGGATCAGGACACTGAAGCTTTCTTT. Protein: CASRGSRGADQDTEAFF.

The chain links TRBV7-8 to TRBJ2-5; D is ambiguous. The germline V gene has CDR1 SGHVS and CDR2 FQNEAQ. V was shortened by 0 bases and J by 5 bases, with 7 bases between the two germline ends. This CDR3 spans 13 amino acids. CDR3 sequence reads: CASSLAPVETQYF. DNA of the CDR3: TGTGCCAGCAGCTTAGCCCCCGTTGAGACCCAGTACTTC.

The rearrangement links TRBV6-6 to TRBJ1-3; no clear D. This CDR3 has 15 residues. V was cut by 2 bases and J by 1 base, with 9 bases left in between. Germline V gives CDR1 MNHNY, CDR2 SVGAGI (reference sequence). The CDR3 DNA sequence: TGTGCCAGCAGTTACGAGGCCGAATCTGGAAACACCATATATTTT. Encoded protein: CASSYEAESGNTIYF.